This T cell receptor (beta chain) was found in a study of cytotoxic CD8 clonotypes in ibrutinib-treated CLL. Study context: The group held over nine relapsed/refractory and 15 treatment-naive patients, with some 17 IGHV unmutated.

Genomic DNA in an amount of around 2 micrograms was extracted from cryopreserved PBMCs and used for the preparation of TCR beta libraries. Here immunoSEQ multiplex PCR was the method, and the copy in TCRdb shows in-frame clones only, minus some. The sample has hundreds of thousands of clones; approximately 75% are singletons. This TCR was recovered from a human donor with chronic lymphocytic leukemia. This sample comprised PBMCs, obtained after 12 months of ibrutinib treatment.

This chain's CDR3 is CASSELDRGNSPLHF. The CDR3 DNA reads as TGTGCCAGCAGTGAGCTGGACAGGGGAAATTCACCCCTCCACTTT. The chain is built from TRBV6-1 and TRBJ1-6, with 9 bases identical to TRBD1. Germline V gene lookup returns CDR1 MNHNS and CDR2 SASEGT. Germline trimming cut 3 bases from V and 7 bases from J; bases unmatched to any gene: 4. This CDR3 is built from 15 residues.